One T cell receptor (beta chain) is described in this entry. With 5 bases removed from V and 6 bases from J, the gap between germline ends came to 12 bases. This CDR3 comprises 13 residues. Germline V gene sequence: CDR1 PRHDT, CDR2 FYEKMQ (reference sequence). The data originate from a study of long-term antiretroviral therapy in people with HIV. immunoSEQ v3.0 was run at survey level. Only in-frame clones appear in the TCRdb table, and some are missing; sequencing was by immunoSEQ multiplex PCR. The data contain some 22,000 clones, around 90% of them singletons. J is TRBJ2-3 and V is TRBV13; maybe TRBD1 (6 bases). The material sequenced was unsorted PBMCs, taken 2.3 years after starting antiretroviral therapy. This clonotype was obtained from a man between 60 and 75 years old with HIV. This CDR3 is CASSLPGADTQYF. The DNA of the CDR3 is TGTGCCAGCAGCCTCCCAGGGGCGGATACGCAGTATTTT.